This TCR beta chain was captured by sequencing in a study of long-term antiretroviral therapy in people with HIV. This clone was found once. Its antigen is as yet unknown. Germline V CDR1 and CDR2: MDHEN, SYDVKM. This CDR3 spans 14 amino acids. Losses at the gene ends were 6 bases for V and 6 bases for J; bases not matched to a gene: 7. The assay, immunoSEQ v3.0, was run at survey level. Libraries were prepared by immunoSEQ multiplex PCR; TCRdb keeps only in-frame clonotypes and omits some of them. The sample consists of about 25,000 clones, around four fifths of them appearing once. General study results and limits: ART adherence was not documented, and neither viral resistance nor therapy changes had any data. Repertoire dominance by clones expanded before ART was seen at all time points.

Sequenced here: unsorted PBMCs, sampled approximately 4.1 years after starting antiretroviral therapy. This chain links TRBV28 with TRBJ2-2; 7 bases are a match to TRBD2. The TCR originated in a man aged 25 to 40 with HIV. CDR3 nucleotide sequence: TGTGCCAGCAGGCCCGCCGGGGGGTCCGGGGAGCTGTTTTTT. Encoded protein: CASRPAGGSGELFF.